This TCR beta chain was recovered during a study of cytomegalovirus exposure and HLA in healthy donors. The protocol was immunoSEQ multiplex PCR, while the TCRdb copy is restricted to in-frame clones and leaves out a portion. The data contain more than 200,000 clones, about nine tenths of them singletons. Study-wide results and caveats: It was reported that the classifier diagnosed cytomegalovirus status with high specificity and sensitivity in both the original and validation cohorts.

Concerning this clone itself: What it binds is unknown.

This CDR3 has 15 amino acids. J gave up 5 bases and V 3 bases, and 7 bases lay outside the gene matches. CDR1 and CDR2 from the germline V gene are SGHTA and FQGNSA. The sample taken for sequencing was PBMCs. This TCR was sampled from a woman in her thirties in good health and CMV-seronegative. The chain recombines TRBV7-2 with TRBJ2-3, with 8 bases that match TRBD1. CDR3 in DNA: TGTGCCAGCAGCTTCGGGGACAGGTTCAGAGATACGCAGTATTTT. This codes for CASSFGDRFRDTQYF. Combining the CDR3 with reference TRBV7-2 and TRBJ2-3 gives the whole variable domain GAGVSQSPSNKVTEKGKDVELRCDPISGHTALYWYRQSLGQGLEFLIYFQGNSAPDKSGLPSDRFSAERTGGSVSTLTIQRTQQEDSAVYLCASSFGDRFRDTQYFGPGTRLTVL.